Each of the 5 T cell receptor beta chains below was sequenced from the same sample in a study of long-term antiretroviral therapy in people with HIV. Version v3.0 of the immunoSEQ assay ran at survey level. Using immunoSEQ multiplex PCR, the repertoire was profiled, and TCRdb retains in-frame clones only, with some absent. The repertoire consists of tens of thousands of clones, with about 83% occurring once and the leading ten covering under 8.5%. The sample was unsorted PBMCs, taken 2 years after starting antiretroviral therapy. The receptors come from a woman aged 50 to 60 with HIV.

The chain has TRBV30 and TRBJ1-2; D is uncertain. The CDR3 sequence is 13 residues long. Germline CDR1 is GTSNPN and CDR2 is SVGIG (reference sequence). Between the trimmed V and J ends, which lost 5 bases and 3 bases, there was a span of 13 bases. The CDR3 sequence is CAWGRGSYYGYTF. CDR3 nucleotide sequence: TGTGCCTGGGGCCGTGGTTCTTACTATGGCTACACCTTC.

The chain couples TRBV11-2 to TRBJ2-4; 9 positions agree with TRBD2. The CDR3 sequence is 15 residues long. The germline V gene encodes CDR1 SGHAT and CDR2 FQNNGV. With V trimmed by 0 bases and J by 6 bases, 3 bases remained unmatched. This CDR3 is CASSLDERGVNIQYF. The CDR3 DNA reads as TGTGCCAGCAGCTTAGATGAGCGGGGGGTAAACATTCAGTACTTC.

This rearrangement joins TRBV25-1 to TRBJ1-6; possibly TRBD1 for D (5 bases). The CDR3 is made up of 13 amino acids. V gave up 5 bases and J gave up 7 bases, with 9 bases separating them. Germline V CDR1 and CDR2: MGHDK, SYGVNS. CDR3 sequence (DNA): TGTGCCAGCAGTTCTTACAGGAATTCACCCCTCCACTTT. Protein product: CASSSYRNSPLHF. Full variable domain (rest looked up from reference TRBV25-1 and TRBJ1-6): EADIYQTPRYLVIGTGKKITLECSQTMGHDKMYWYQQDPGMELHLIHYSYGVNSTEKGDLSSESTVSRIRTEHFPLTLESARPSHTSQYLCASSSYRNSPLHFGNGTRLTVT.

This clone was detected only once. The chain recombines TRBV27 with TRBJ2-3; 13 nucleotides align to TRBD2. The V gene end was trimmed by 5 bases and the J gene end by 3 bases; junction bases not matched to a gene: 8. The CDR3 spans 17 residues. Germline assignment: CDR1 MNHEY and CDR2 SMNVEV (reference sequence). The CDR3 nucleotides are TGTGCCAGCAGTATACTAGCGGGGGGGCCCAAAACAGATACGCAGTATTTT. It encodes CASSILAGGPKTDTQYF.

This sequence joins TRBV23-1 and TRBJ2-1, with 7 bases aligning to TRBD1. TRBV23-1 is treated as an ORF (open reading frame) with a function not yet certain. The CDR3 loop spans 19 amino acids. The ends lost 3 bases at V and 0 bases at J; junction bases unmatched: 14. The DNA for the CDR3 is TGCGCCAGCAGTCAGGGTAATCGGGACAGAGTAAACTCCTACAATGAGCAGTTCTTC. Its protein product is CASSQGNRDRVNSYNEQFF.